The 27 T cell receptor beta chains below were found in one sample sequenced in a study of CD8 T cells in ankylosing spondylitis. In TCRdb, the 5' RACE reads were re-called with MiXCR into one record per CDR3 protein. The sample gives nearly 250,000 distinct CDR3 sequences, 30% to 40% of which show up once; 4% to 5% is in the top ten. Input material: blood, either unsorted or a sorted T cell fraction (not recorded which). These receptors all come from a male donor with ankylosing spondylitis or in good health (not recorded which).

This clonotype was seen only a few times. The CDR3 region is CSSVGRAFF. CDR3 DNA: TGCAGCTCTGTTGGCCGGGCTTTCTTT. The chain joins TRBV20-1 to TRBJ1-1; D is unclear. This CDR3 region has 9 residues. Germline V gene lookup returns CDR1 DFQATT and CDR2 SNEGSKA (reference sequence).

This clonotype was counted only a few times. V and J are TRBV11-2 and TRBJ2-3, with a possible D match to TRBD2 (7 bases). The CDR3 is made up of 16 amino acids. Germline V lookup: CDR1 SGHAT, CDR2 FQNNGV. Trimming shortened V by 2 bases and J by 2 bases, and 14 bases separated the two germline ends. CDR3: CASSLRMGGATDTQYF. The DNA of the CDR3 is TGTGCCAGCAGCTTACGAATGGGGGGGGCCACAGATACGCAGTATTTT. Based on the CDR3 plus reference TRBV11-2 and TRBJ2-3, the full variable domain is EAGVAQSPRYKIIEKRQSVAFWCNPISGHATLYWYQQILGQGPKLLIQFQNNGVVDDSQLPKDRFSAERLKGVDSTLKIQPAKLEDSAVYLCASSLRMGGATDTQYFGPGTRLTVL.

The chain recombines TRBV20-1 with TRBJ2-5, with 11 bases lining up with TRBD2. From germline, CDR1 is DFQATT and CDR2 SNEGSKA (reference sequence). The J segment lost 0 bases and the V segment lost 6 bases, leaving 6 bases of the junction unmatched. This CDR3 spans 15 amino acids. The CDR3 DNA reads as TGCAGTGCCCCGCCTAGCGGGGGGTACCAAGAGACCCAGTACTTC. Its protein product is CSAPPSGGYQETQYF.

The chain uses TRBV30 and TRBJ1-2; 7 bases are a match to TRBD1. The trim removed 4 bases at V and 4 bases at J, leaving 9 bases unmatched. From germline, CDR1 is GTSNPN and CDR2 SVGIG (reference sequence). This CDR3 has 14 amino acids. The CDR3 reads CAWNRRGQGYGYTF. DNA for the CDR3: TGTGCCTGGAACAGGAGGGGGCAGGGCTATGGCTACACCTTC. Full variable domain (missing parts from reference TRBV30 and TRBJ1-2): SQTIHQWPATLVQPVGSPLSLECTVEGTSNPNLYWYRQAAGRGLQLLFYSVGIGQISSEVPQNLSASRPQDRQFILSSKKLLLSDSGFYLCAWNRRGQGYGYTFGSGTRLTVV.

The chain uses TRBV29-1 and TRBJ1-6; possibly TRBD1 for D (5 bases). Germline CDR1 and CDR2: SQVTM and ANQGSEA. This CDR3 has 12 amino acids. With 6 bases removed from V and 10 bases from J, the gap between germline ends came to 13 bases. The CDR3 sequence: CSVQIGASPLHF. CDR3 DNA: TGCAGCGTCCAGATAGGGGCATCACCCCTCCACTTT.

The chain is built from TRBV20-1 and TRBJ2-7; the match to TRBD1 covers 7 bases. V lost 3 bases, J lost 4 bases, and 6 bases stayed unmatched. This CDR3 has 13 amino acids. The germline gives CDR1 DFQATT, CDR2 SNEGSKA (reference sequence). In DNA, the CDR3 is TGCAGTGCTAGGCAGAGGGGGCGGTACGAGCAGTACTTC. Translated, it gives CSARQRGRYEQYF.

This clonotype was found a few times. The CDR3 region is CSAFGAYEQYF. The CDR3 nucleotides read TGCAGTGCCTTCGGGGCCTACGAGCAGTACTTC. The chain employs TRBV20-1 and TRBJ2-7, with D possibly TRBD2 on 5 matching bases. CDR1 DFQATT and CDR2 SNEGSKA come from the germline V gene (reference sequence). V lost 6 bases, J lost 2 bases, and 8 bases lay in between. This CDR3 has 11 amino acids.

CDR3 bases: TGCAGTGCCCCTAGACAGGGGAAGGCCAAAAACATTCAGTACTTC. This codes for CSAPRQGKAKNIQYF. The V and J genes are TRBV20-1 and TRBJ2-4, with 8 positions matching TRBD1. V shed 6 bases, J shed 1 base, and the junction held 8 bases outside the gene matches. Germline CDR1 DFQATT, CDR2 SNEGSKA (reference sequence). The CDR3 is 15 residues long.

The chain uses TRBV20-1 and TRBJ2-1; D gene uncertain. The CDR3 consists of 13 residues. The germline V gene has CDR1 DFQATT and CDR2 SNEGSKA (reference sequence). V lost 0 bases to trimming and J lost 8 bases, with 11 bases between them. Here the CDR3 reads CSARDQPVDEQFF. CDR3 nucleotide sequence: TGCAGTGCTAGAGATCAACCCGTCGATGAGCAGTTCTTC.

This clonotype was seen a few times. This chain links TRBV20-1 with TRBJ2-5; D gene uncertain. The CDR3 consists of 13 residues. Trimming stripped 4 bases from V and 5 bases from J, with 14 bases between. Germline V gives CDR1 DFQATT, CDR2 SNEGSKA (reference sequence). The CDR3 DNA reads as TGCAGTGCTATCATGCCCCCCGGGGAGACCCAGTACTTC. Translated, it gives CSAIMPPGETQYF.

This clonotype was counted between two and nine times. V is TRBV20-1 and J is TRBJ2-1; unclear D gene. The CDR3 is 13 residues long. V was cut by 1 base and J by 8 bases, with 12 bases left in between. The germline V gene has CDR1 DFQATT and CDR2 SNEGSKA (reference sequence). The CDR3 DNA reads as TGCAGTGCTAGAGCTCGGGTGGCCGATGAGCAGTTCTTC. Translated: CSARARVADEQFF.

The chain joins TRBV20-1 to TRBJ1-3; D remains unclear. The CDR3 length is 13 residues. Between the trimmed V and J ends, which lost 1 base and 7 bases, there was a span of 11 bases. Germline CDR1 is DFQATT and CDR2 is SNEGSKA (reference sequence). Written as DNA, the CDR3 is TGCAGTGCTAGAGGGCTCGCCGGTAACACCATATATTTT. Amino acid sequence: CSARGLAGNTIYF.

This clonotype was picked up a small number of times. The chain combines TRBV28 with TRBJ1-5; the D gene is possibly TRBD1 (6 bases). The CDR3 consists of 13 residues. Germline V CDR1 and CDR2: MDHEN, SYDVKM. Trimming left V 8 bases short and J 2 bases short, with 10 bases between. CDR3 sequence (DNA): TGTGCCAGCGCGTCAGGGGGCAATCAGCCCCAGCATTTT. It encodes CASASGGNQPQHF. The variable domain in full, completed from reference TRBV28 and TRBJ1-5, reads DVKVTQSSRYLVKRTGEKVFLECVQDMDHENMFWYRQDPGLGLRLIYFSYDVKMKEKGDIPEGYSVSREKKERFSLILESASTNQTSMYLCASASGGNQPQHFGDGTRLSIL.

The V call is TRBV5-5, the J call TRBJ2-5, with D unclear. From germline, CDR1 is SGHKS and CDR2 YYEKEE (reference sequence). The CDR3 consists of 14 residues. V was trimmed by 3 bases and J by 2 bases, leaving 11 bases between them. CDR3 nucleotides: TGTGCCAGCAGCTCGTCGGCCCATCAAGAGACCCAGTACTTC. Amino acid sequence: CASSSSAHQETQYF.

The chain links TRBV6-1 to TRBJ1-3, with a tentative D call TRBD1 (6 bases). This CDR3 spans 17 amino acids. Per germline, CDR1 MNHNS and CDR2 SASEGT. Trimming took off 6 bases at V and 0 bases at J, with 18 bases between the two ends. The DNA for the CDR3 is TGTGCCAGCAGCCTTACCGACAGGAGCGCCTCTGGAAACACCATATATTTT. Translation gives CASSLTDRSASGNTIYF.

This clonotype was seen a handful of times. V and J are TRBV15 and TRBJ2-7; TRBD2 aligns across 7 bases. Germline V lookup: CDR1 LNHNV, CDR2 YYDKDF (reference sequence). CDR3 size: 15 residues. Trimming took 1 base from V and 5 from J; bases not matched to a gene: 8. The CDR3 coding sequence is TGTGCCACCAGCAGAGTCCCGGGGGGAAGGGACGAGCAGTACTTC. Residues: CATSRVPGGRDEQYF. Supplemented by reference TRBV15 and TRBJ2-7, the full variable domain reads DAMVIQNPRYQVTQFGKPVTLSCSQTLNHNVMYWYQQKSSQAPKLLFHYYDKDFNNEADTPDNFQSRRPNTSFCFLDIRSPGLGDTAMYLCATSRVPGGRDEQYFGPGTRLTVT.

This clonotype was found a few times. The chain couples TRBV12-3 or TRBV12-4 to TRBJ2-3; TRBD1 aligns across 11 bases. J was trimmed by 5 bases and V by 3 bases; bases with no gene match: 1. CDR3 size: 14 residues. The CDR3 region has the DNA TGTGCCAGCAGTTTGGACAGGGGGCAAGATACGCAGTATTTT. Amino acids: CASSLDRGQDTQYF.

In this sample, this clonotype turned up a few times. This chain joins TRBV20-1 and TRBJ2-7; TRBD1 aligns across 9 bases. Germline-derived CDR1 and CDR2 are DFQATT and SNEGSKA (reference sequence). The V and J ends lost 4 bases and 4 bases, in that order; junction bases with no gene match: 8. The CDR3 covers 14 residues. DNA of the CDR3: TGCAGTGCTATTCGACAGGGGGTAACTTACGAGCAGTACTTC. Protein product: CSAIRQGVTYEQYF.

This clonotype was recorded a few times. The chain is built from TRBV6-5 and TRBJ1-1; possibly TRBD1 for D (5 bases). Germline V CDR1 and CDR2: MNHEY, SVGAGI. This CDR3 has 16 amino acids. Trimming pared 2 bases from V and 1 base from J, leaving 14 bases between. The CDR3 protein is CASSYDSLSGNTEAFF. CDR3 in DNA: TGTGCCAGCAGTTACGACAGCCTCTCGGGGAACACTGAAGCTTTCTTT.

The CDR3 sequence: CAITNTGELFF. CDR3 DNA: TGTGCCATCACCAACACCGGGGAGCTGTTTTTT. This rearrangement joins TRBV10-3 to TRBJ2-2; D is undetermined. Germline lookup yields CDR1 ENHRY and CDR2 SYGVKD. This CDR3 contains 11 residues. Trimming removed 7 bases from V and 2 bases from J, with 2 bases in between.

This clonotype was counted between two and nine times. The V call is TRBV3-1, the J call TRBJ2-7; 9 nucleotides agree with TRBD1. Losses at the gene ends were 4 bases for V and 9 bases for J; bases not matched to a gene: 13. Germline-derived CDR1 and CDR2 are LGHDT and YNNKEL (reference sequence). CDR3 length: 15 amino acids. The chain's CDR3 is CASSPGQGPLIGQYF. CDR3 coding DNA: TGTGCCAGCAGCCCCGGACAGGGGCCGCTCATCGGGCAGTACTTC.

This chain joins TRBV5-1 and TRBJ1-1; D unclear. V dropped 0 bases and J dropped 5 bases, with 11 bases sitting between them. In germline, CDR1 is SGHRS, CDR2 YFSETQ. CDR3 length: 14 amino acids. In DNA form, the CDR3 reads TGCGCCAGCAGCTTGGAGAGGGTGGGAACTGAAGCTTTCTTT. Amino acid sequence: CASSLERVGTEAFF.

This clonotype was counted between two and nine times. CDR3 nucleotides: TGTGCCAGCAGCTACATTCCGGGACAGGACGTCTACGAGCAGTACTTC. Its translation is CASSYIPGQDVYEQYF. The gene calls are TRBV5-5 and TRBJ2-7; 8 nucleotides agree with TRBD1. The V gene's germline CDR1 is SGHKS and CDR2 YYEKEE (reference sequence). The V gene end was trimmed by 3 bases and the J gene end by 3 bases; junction bases not matched to a gene: 11. The CDR3 is 16 amino acids.

In this sample, this clonotype turned up a few times. The chain employs TRBV20-1 and TRBJ2-7; 7 bases are a match to TRBD1. V dropped 5 bases and J dropped 7; count of bases not matched to a gene: 8. The CDR3 consists of 12 residues. Germline V lookup: CDR1 DFQATT, CDR2 SNEGSKA (reference sequence). The CDR3 sequence: CSAARQGREQYF. The CDR3 DNA sequence: TGCAGTGCTGCTAGACAGGGCCGGGAGCAGTACTTC.

The chain is built from TRBV6-5 and TRBJ1-2; D might be TRBD1 (6 bases). The CDR3 is made up of 16 amino acids. Deletions cut 2 bases from V and 1 base from J, with 14 bases between. Germline CDR1 is MNHEY and CDR2 is SVGAGI. CDR3 region: CASSYNTPGHNYGYTF. The CDR3 DNA sequence: TGTGCCAGCAGTTACAATACGCCGGGACATAACTATGGCTACACCTTC.

In its sample, this clonotype was seen a few times. This chain connects TRBV6-1 to TRBJ2-3, with 13 nucleotides matching TRBD2. CDR1 and CDR2 (germline): MNHNS, SASEGT. The CDR3 is made up of 14 amino acids. V shed 9 bases and J 8 bases; nucleotides not matched to a gene: 8. The CDR3 DNA follows: TGTGCCAGTGAACTAGCGGGGGGGCGAGGTACGCAGTATTTT. Amino acid sequence: CASELAGGRGTQYF.

This clonotype was counted a few times. The chain carries TRBV5-5 and TRBJ2-1, with D perhaps TRBD1 (6 bases). Between the trimmed V and J ends, which lost 0 bases and 12 bases, there was a span of 22 bases. CDR3 length: 16 amino acids. Looked up from germline, CDR1 is SGHKS and CDR2 is YYEKEE (reference sequence). The CDR3, as DNA: TGTGCCAGCAGCTTGGCCGGGGACACAGGGAGCAGTTGGCAGTTCTTC. Its translation: CASSLAGDTGSSWQFF.